This TCR beta chain appears in the sequencing data of a study of CD8+ T cells in alopecia areata. RNA was extracted and reverse transcribed into cDNA as the sequencing template. Produced via immunoSEQ multiplex PCR; TCRdb's table is partial and in-frame only. Of some 120,000 clones listed, 45% to 65% are singletons. The sequencing used CD4+ T cells sorted from blood, collected at week 0. This sequence was found in a human donor with alopecia areata.

The CDR3, as DNA: TGTGCCAGTAGTACTGGCCGGGGGGCGGTGAACACTGAAGCTTTCTTT. Protein sequence: CASSTGRGAVNTEAFF. This chain uses TRBV19 with TRBJ1-1, with D possibly being TRBD1 (6 bases). The germline V and J ends were trimmed by 4 bases and 0 bases, with 15 bases remaining between them. This CDR3 is built from 16 residues. CDR1 and CDR2 from the germline V gene are LNHDA and SQIVND (reference sequence).